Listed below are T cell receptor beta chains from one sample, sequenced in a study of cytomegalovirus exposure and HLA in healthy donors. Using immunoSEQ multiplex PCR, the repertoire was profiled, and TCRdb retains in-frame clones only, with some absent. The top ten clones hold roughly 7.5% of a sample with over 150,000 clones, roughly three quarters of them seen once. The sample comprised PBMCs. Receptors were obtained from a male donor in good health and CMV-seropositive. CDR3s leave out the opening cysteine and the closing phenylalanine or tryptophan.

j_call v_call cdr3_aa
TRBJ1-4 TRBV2 ASTVGTGVNEKLF
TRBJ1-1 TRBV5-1 ASSPGRENTEAF
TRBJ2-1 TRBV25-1 ASSEYRTAEQF
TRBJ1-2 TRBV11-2 ASSLVAGYGYT
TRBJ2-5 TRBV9 ASSATGTQY
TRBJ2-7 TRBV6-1 ASSEASVTFYEQY
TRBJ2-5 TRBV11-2 ASSLLGAYQETQY
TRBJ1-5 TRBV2 ASNGQRNNQPQH
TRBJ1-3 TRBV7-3 ASSSNSGNTIY
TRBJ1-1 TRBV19 ASSYTGNTEAF
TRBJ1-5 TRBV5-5 ASSLVPFKRLGNQPQH
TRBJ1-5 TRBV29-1 SVSGTADQPQH
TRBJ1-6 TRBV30 AWSGTGGIPPLH
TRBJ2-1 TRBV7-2 ASSSQTSGGDNEQF
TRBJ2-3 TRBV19 ASSPERGKDTQY
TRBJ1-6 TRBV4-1 ASSPTGGGFNSPLH
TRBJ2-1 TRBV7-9 ASSLGVNEQF
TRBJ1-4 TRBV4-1 ASSQVLLLATNEKLF
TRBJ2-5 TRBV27 ASSLRFRETQY
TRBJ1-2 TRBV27 ASSLLPGGGYT
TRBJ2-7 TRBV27 ASSQTGSEQY
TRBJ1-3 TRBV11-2 ASSPTGNTIY
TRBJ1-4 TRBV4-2 ASRGQGGEKLF
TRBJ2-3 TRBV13 ASSRVLEGAADTQY
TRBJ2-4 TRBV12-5 ASGPKGQPAKNIQY
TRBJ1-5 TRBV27 ASSLGPRRGRSNQPQH
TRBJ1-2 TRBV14 ASSQDRGLGYGYT
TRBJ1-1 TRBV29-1 SGSDRKNTEAF
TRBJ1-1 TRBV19 ASKGMGTVGTEAF
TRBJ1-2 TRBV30 AWSVGEVYT
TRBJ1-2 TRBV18 ASSPPVLRSGGGYT
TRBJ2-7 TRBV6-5 ASSYRLAGRYEQY
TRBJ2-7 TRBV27 ASSFAGGYEQY
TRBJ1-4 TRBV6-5 ASSYSGGGKLF
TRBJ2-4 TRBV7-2 ASSQSTGNQNIQY
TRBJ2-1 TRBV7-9 ASSTAGGRYNEQF
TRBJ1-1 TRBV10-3 AISLTYHTEAF
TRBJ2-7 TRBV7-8 ASSPPTSGGEDEQY
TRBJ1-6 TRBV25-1 ASRSNNSPLH
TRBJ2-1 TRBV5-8 ASSLPTSGNEQF
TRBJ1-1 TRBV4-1 ASSARQGAYTEAF
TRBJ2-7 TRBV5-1 ASRPGQGYEQY
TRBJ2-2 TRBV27 ASSPGTTTNTGELF
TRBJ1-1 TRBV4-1 ASSRGLTEAF
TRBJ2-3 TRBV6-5 ASSYGGGTDTQY
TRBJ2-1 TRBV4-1 ASSPLLAGGNEQF
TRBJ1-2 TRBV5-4 ASSLVQGASGYT
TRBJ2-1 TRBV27 ASASEGNEQF
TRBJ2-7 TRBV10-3 AIRKTEYEQY
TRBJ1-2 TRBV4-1 ASSLNQGSIRPT
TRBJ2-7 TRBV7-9 SSSPTVYEQY
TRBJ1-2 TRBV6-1 ASSGSRQGADGYT
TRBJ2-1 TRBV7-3 ASSLVPAGGYNEQF